This T cell receptor beta chain was identified during a study of beta chain features in type 1 diabetes. Overall study findings and caveats: For Type 1 diabetes patients, all four CD4+ subsets carried TCRB CDR3s that were moderately but significantly shorter.

The CDR3 loop spans 13 amino acids. Trimming stripped 8 bases from V and 3 bases from J, with 13 bases between. Germline V gene data show CDR1 as MDHEN and CDR2 as SYDVKM. Since all of the isolated RNA was reverse transcribed, expressed TCRB transcripts were what got sequenced. Sequencing used immunoSEQ multiplex PCR; TCRdb keeps in-frame clones, though not all of them. The table lists roughly 140,000 clones, 9% to 12% of them singletons. In the case of this clone: Its antigen is not known.

This receptor was obtained from a man aged 25 to 40 with type 1 diabetes. Input material: central memory CD4+ T cells from blood. The chain couples TRBV28 to TRBJ1-2, with D unresolved. DNA of the CDR3: TGTGCCAGCCGTCCCCCTTCTTACTATGGCTACACCTTC. It translates to CASRPPSYYGYTF.